This TCR beta chain was identified during a study of T cell clones after liver transplantation. The overall study: HCV positivity affected three of eight recipients; the rest lacked autoimmune or viral indications.

The study, taken as a whole, reports: Post-transplant time points were not standardized, so conclusions are preliminary.

Germline CDR1 and CDR2: SGHRS and YFSETQ. V was pared by 5 bases and J by 1 base, with 9 bases between. There are 13 residues in the CDR3. Measured with immunoSEQ multiplex PCR; TCRdb has only the in-frame clones, and not every one. The sample contains around 76,000 clones, 80% of which appear only once. Note on this clone: The antigen remains unidentified.

Thawed unstimulated PBMCs were FACS-sorted by CD3, CD4 and CD8 into two populations. V and J are TRBV5-1 and TRBJ1-1; D is undetermined. The specimen was CD4+ T cells from blood, collected 12 months after liver transplant. This clonotype originated in a human patient who received a liver transplant. Some T cells here may be from the graft donor. CDR3 amino acids: CASSQTPNTEAFF. CDR3 nucleotides: TGCGCCAGCAGTCAGACTCCGAACACTGAAGCTTTCTTT.